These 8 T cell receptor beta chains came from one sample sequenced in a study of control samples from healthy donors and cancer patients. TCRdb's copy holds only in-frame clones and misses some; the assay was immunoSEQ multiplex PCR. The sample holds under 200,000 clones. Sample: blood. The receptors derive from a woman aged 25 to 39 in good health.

In DNA, the CDR3 is TGTGCCAGCTCACCACCGCTGAGGGCTTTAGCAGGGGAGCTGTTTTTT. Its translation is CASSPPLRALAGELFF. The chain carries TRBV18 and TRBJ2-2, with a tentative D call TRBD2 (5 bases). V was pared by 0 bases and J by 8 bases, with 16 bases between. The CDR3 loop spans 16 amino acids. Per the germline V gene, CDR1 is KGHSH and CDR2 is LQKENI.

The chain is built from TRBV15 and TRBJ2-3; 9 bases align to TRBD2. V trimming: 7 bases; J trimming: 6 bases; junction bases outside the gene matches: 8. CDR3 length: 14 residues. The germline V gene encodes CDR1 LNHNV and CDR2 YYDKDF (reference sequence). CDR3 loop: CATNGGGASDTQYF. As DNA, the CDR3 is TGTGCCACCAACGGCGGGGGGGCTTCTGATACGCAGTATTTT.

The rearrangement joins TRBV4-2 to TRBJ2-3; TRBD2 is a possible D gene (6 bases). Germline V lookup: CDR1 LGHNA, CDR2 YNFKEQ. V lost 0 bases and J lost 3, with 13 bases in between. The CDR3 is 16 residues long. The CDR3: CASSQDGSGGTDTQYF. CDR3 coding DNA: TGTGCCAGCAGCCAAGATGGGTCTGGGGGGACAGATACGCAGTATTTT.

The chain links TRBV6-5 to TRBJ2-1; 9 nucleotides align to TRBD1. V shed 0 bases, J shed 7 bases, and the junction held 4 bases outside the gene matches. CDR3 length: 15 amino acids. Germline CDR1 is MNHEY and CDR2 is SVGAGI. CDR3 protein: CASSYSRDRVNEQFF. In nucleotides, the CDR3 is TGTGCCAGCAGTTACTCCCGGGACAGGGTAAATGAGCAGTTCTTC.

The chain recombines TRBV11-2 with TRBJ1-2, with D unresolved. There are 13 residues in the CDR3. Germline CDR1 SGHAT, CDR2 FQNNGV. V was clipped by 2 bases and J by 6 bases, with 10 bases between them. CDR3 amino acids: CASSLLPLHGYTF. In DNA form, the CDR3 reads TGTGCCAGCAGCTTATTACCTCTCCATGGCTACACCTTC.

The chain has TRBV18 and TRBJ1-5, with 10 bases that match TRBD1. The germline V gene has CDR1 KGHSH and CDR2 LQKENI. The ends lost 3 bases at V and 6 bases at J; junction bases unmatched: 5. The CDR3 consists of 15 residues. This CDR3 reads CASSPGTGVSQPQHF. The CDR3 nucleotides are TGTGCCAGCTCACCCGGGACAGGGGTGAGTCAGCCCCAGCATTTT.

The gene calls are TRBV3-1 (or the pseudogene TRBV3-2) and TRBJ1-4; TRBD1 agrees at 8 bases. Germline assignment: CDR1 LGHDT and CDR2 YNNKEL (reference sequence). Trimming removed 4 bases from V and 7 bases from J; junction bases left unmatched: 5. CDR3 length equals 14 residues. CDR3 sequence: CASSRTGGIEKLFF. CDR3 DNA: TGTGCCAGCAGCCGCACAGGGGGGATTGAAAAACTGTTTTTT.

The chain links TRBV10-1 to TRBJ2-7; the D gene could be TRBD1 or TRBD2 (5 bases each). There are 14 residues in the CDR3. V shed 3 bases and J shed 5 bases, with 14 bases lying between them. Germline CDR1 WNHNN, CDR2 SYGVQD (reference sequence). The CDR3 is CASSDQGDLNEQYF. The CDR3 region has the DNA TGCGCCAGCAGTGACCAAGGGGACCTCAACGAGCAGTACTTC.